These 8 T cell receptor beta chains share one sample of origin, sequenced in a study of T cell responses to AZD1222 COVID-19 vaccine. Assay used: immunoSEQ multiplex PCR; TCRdb lists only in-frame clones, some missing. The repertoire holds 95,000 to 130,000 clones, with 85% to 95% as singletons. Sequenced material: peripheral blood, taken on day 0 of AZD1222 vaccination. The receptors here all came from an adult in good health.

This clone appeared a single time. The rearrangement joins TRBV9 to TRBJ1-6, with D hard to call. Germline CDR1 reads SGDLS; CDR2 reads YYNGEE. The V end was cut by 0 bases, the J end by 7 bases, with 8 bases between. The CDR3 is 14 residues long. For the CDR3, the DNA is TGTGCCAGCAGCGTAGAAGGGAACAATTCACCCCTCCACTTT. It specifies CASSVEGNNSPLHF.

The chain joins TRBV11-3 to TRBJ2-1, with TRBD1 matching 8 bases. With V trimmed by 4 bases and J by 5 bases, 7 bases remained unmatched. Germline CDR1 SGHNT, CDR2 YENEEA. This CDR3 spans 15 amino acids. CDR3: CASSSGQGSHNEQFF. In DNA, the CDR3 is TGTGCCAGCAGCTCCGGACAGGGCAGCCACAATGAGCAGTTCTTC. The full variable domain, rest sourced from reference TRBV11-3 and TRBJ2-1, is EAGVVQSPRYKIIEKKQPVAFWCNPISGHNTLYWYLQNLGQGPELLIRYENEEAVDDSQLPKDRFSAERLKGVDSTLKIQPAELGDSAVYLCASSSGQGSHNEQFFGPGTRLTVL.

The V call is TRBV28, the J call TRBJ1-4; 8 positions agree with TRBD1. CDR1 is MDHEN and CDR2 is SYDVKM in the germline V gene. The CDR3 totals 14 residues. The ends lost 2 bases at V and 10 bases at J; junction bases unmatched: 6. The CDR3: CASSLDRGTGKLFF. CDR3 coding DNA: TGTGCCAGCAGTTTAGACAGGGGAACCGGAAAACTGTTTTTT. Full variable domain (rest looked up from reference TRBV28 and TRBJ1-4): DVKVTQSSRYLVKRTGEKVFLECVQDMDHENMFWYRQDPGLGLRLIYFSYDVKMKEKGDIPEGYSVSREKKERFSLILESASTNQTSMYLCASSLDRGTGKLFFGSGTQLSVL.

The V and J genes are TRBV3-1 (or the pseudogene TRBV3-2) and TRBJ2-3, with TRBD1 as a possible D gene (5 bases). Germline CDR1 and CDR2: LGHDT and YNNKEL (reference sequence). V lost 1 base and J lost 0, with 11 bases in between. This CDR3 region has 16 residues. Here the CDR3 reads CASSQGTHLSTDTQYF. The CDR3 nucleotides are TGTGCCAGCAGCCAAGGGACACACCTTAGCACAGATACGCAGTATTTT.

The chain couples TRBV19 to TRBJ1-4; the D is unclear. V lost 5 bases and J 5 bases, leaving 15 bases between the germline ends. The germline gives CDR1 LNHDA, CDR2 SQIVND (reference sequence). This CDR3 contains 15 residues. The CDR3 bases are TGTGCCAGTAGTCCGAGCGGAGGAGTAAATGAAAAACTGTTTTTT. Translated, it gives CASSPSGGVNEKLFF.

The DNA of the CDR3 is TGTGCCAGCTCAGGACAGGGAAGAGTGACTGAAGCTTTCTTT. Amino acid sequence: CASSGQGRVTEAFF. V is TRBV18 and J is TRBJ1-1, with TRBD1 identical over 8 bases. Germline CDR1 and CDR2: KGHSH and LQKENI. The CDR3 runs 14 residues. Losses at the gene ends were 5 bases for V and 5 bases for J; bases not matched to a gene: 7.

V gene TRBV30 combines with J gene TRBJ2-5; TRBD2 aligns across 11 bases. This CDR3 is built from 15 residues. Germline lookup yields CDR1 GTSNPN and CDR2 SVGIG (reference sequence). The ends lost 5 bases at V and 5 bases at J; junction bases unmatched: 10. Written as DNA, the CDR3 is TGTGCCTGGCTCCCTAGCGGGAGGCGGTTGGAGACCCAGTACTTC. Translating it yields CAWLPSGRRLETQYF. Full variable domain (missing parts from reference TRBV30 and TRBJ2-5): SQTIHQWPATLVQPVGSPLSLECTVEGTSNPNLYWYRQAAGRGLQLLFYSVGIGQISSEVPQNLSASRPQDRQFILSSKKLLLSDSGFYLCAWLPSGRRLETQYFGPGTRLLVL.

The chain uses TRBV6-5 and TRBJ1-2; 8 bases map to TRBD1. V lost 6 bases and J lost 4; bases outside the gene matches: 10. Germline V CDR1 and CDR2: MNHEY, SVGAGI. The CDR3 runs to 15 residues. The CDR3 region is CASSAGGALPYGYTF. CDR3 in DNA: TGTGCCAGCAGCGCAGGGGGCGCCCTCCCCTATGGCTACACCTTC.